The sequence of this TCR beta chain was determined in a study of T cells in Graves' hyperthyroidism and ophthalmopathy. Authors of the study amplified TCR beta CDR3 regions from RNA transcripts. First-round RT-PCR of the TCR CDR3 relied on the HTBI primer set. MiXCR, applied by TCRdb to the multiplex PCR reads, yields one record per CDR3 protein. This table has around 480,000 distinct CDR3 sequences, approximately 14% appearing once. This clonotype was picked up many times. Source material for PBMCs was roughly 10 ml fresh peripheral blood. This receptor was obtained from a woman in her late teens or twenties with Graves' hyperthyroidism. Sequenced material: blood.

The chain's CDR3 is CSVGTSYNEQFF. The CDR3 bases are TGCAGCGTTGGAACCTCCTACAATGAGCAGTTCTTC. The genes are TRBV29-1 and TRBJ2-1, with D uncertain. From germline, CDR1 is SQVTM and CDR2 ANQGSEA. This CDR3 has 12 amino acids. The V and J ends lost 4 bases and 0 bases respectively, with 4 bases between them.